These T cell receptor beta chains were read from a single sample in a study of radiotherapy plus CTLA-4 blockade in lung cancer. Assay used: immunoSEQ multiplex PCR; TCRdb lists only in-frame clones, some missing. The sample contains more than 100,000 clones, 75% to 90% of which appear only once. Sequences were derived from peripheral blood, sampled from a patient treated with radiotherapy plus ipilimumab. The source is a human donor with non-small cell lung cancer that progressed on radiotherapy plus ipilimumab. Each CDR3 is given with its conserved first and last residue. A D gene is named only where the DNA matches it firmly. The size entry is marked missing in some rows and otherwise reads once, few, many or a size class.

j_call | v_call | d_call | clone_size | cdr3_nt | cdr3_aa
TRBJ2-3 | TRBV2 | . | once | TGTGCCAGCAGCGAGGTTGGGACTCAACGCACAGATACGCAGTATTTT | CASSEVGTQRTDTQYF
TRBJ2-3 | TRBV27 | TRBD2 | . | TGTGCCAGCAGCCGCGGACTAGCGGGAGAAGATACGCAGTATTTT | CASSRGLAGEDTQYF
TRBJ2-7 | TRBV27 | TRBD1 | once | TGTGCCAGCAGTAAGCCGGGACAGGCTGAGCAGTACTTC | CASSKPGQAEQYF
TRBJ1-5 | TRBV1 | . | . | TGCACCAGCAGCCCCCCTGTAGGGGATCTAGGACAGCCCCAGCATTTT | CTSSPPVGDLGQPQHF
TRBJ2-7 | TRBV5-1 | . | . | TGCGCCAGCAGAACGACAGGTTCAACCTACGAGCAGTACTTC | CASRTTGSTYEQYF
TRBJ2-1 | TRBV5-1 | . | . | TGCGCCAGCAGCTTGGAGGGAAGCTCCTACAATGAGCAGTTCTTC | CASSLEGSSYNEQFF
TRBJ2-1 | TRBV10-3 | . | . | TGTGCCATCAAGGGGCCCGACAATGAGCAGTTCTTC | CAIKGPDNEQFF
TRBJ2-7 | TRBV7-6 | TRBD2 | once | TGTGCCAGCAGCACTAGCGGGATGTCCTACGAGCAGTACTTC | CASSTSGMSYEQYF
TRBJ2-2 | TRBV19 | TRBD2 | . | TGTGCCAGTGGGGGACTAGCCAGCACCGGGGAGCTGTTTTTT | CASGGLASTGELFF
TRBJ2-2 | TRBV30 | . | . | TGTGCCTGGAGTGACGGACGGGCCGGGGAGCTGTTTTTT | CAWSDGRAGELFF